Below, one T cell receptor beta chain is given with its context. The data were obtained in a study of blood T cell repertoires in COVID-19. For the study at large: The United States, Italy and Spain provided the acute and convalescent COVID-19 samples. Sample material is recorded as cDNA or gDNA derived from T cells, B-cell-depleted T cells, or PBMCs.

V was clipped by 5 bases and J by 2 bases; unmatched bases: 12. This CDR3 contains 18 residues. Looked up from germline, CDR1 is SGHVS and CDR2 is FQNEAQ. Under the authors' procedure: Amplified reference gene primers provided the basis for estimating nucleated cell counts. The data were produced by immunoSEQ multiplex PCR, yet TCRdb's version contains in-frame clones alone and is incomplete. That table is the source of V, J and clone size, and D and trimming were worked out from the DNA. The table records around 11,000 clones, 80% to 85% of them present only once. What was sequenced was peripheral blood. The clonotype comes from a man between 65 and 85 years old with active COVID-19. V usage is TRBV7-8 and J usage is TRBJ1-2, with 12 bases identical to TRBD1. For the CDR3, the DNA is TGTGCCAGCAGCCCGGGGGACAGGGGGCCTCCCATCAACTATGGCTACACCTTC. Its translation: CASSPGDRGPPINYGYTF.